The T cell receptor (beta chain) described here comes from a study of cytomegalovirus exposure and HLA in healthy donors. Findings and caveats of the study: Most of the TCR beta V segments (in an earlier analysis) were productive either about 87% or about 30% of the time. A later analysis associated 15,000 or so TCR beta sequences with HLA alleles at a 0.05 false discovery rate. Relative to the approximately 700-donor mean, N-insertions were reportedly fewer in an Asian-associated ancestry cluster in a later analysis.

A word on this clone: Its target is not known.

Germline CDR1 reads SGHVS; CDR2 reads FNYEAQ. The CDR3 has 14 amino acids. V was shortened by 5 bases and J by 9 bases, with 14 bases between the two germline ends. PCR involved 60 Vbeta and 13 Jbeta primers. Assay used: immunoSEQ multiplex PCR; TCRdb lists only in-frame clones, some missing. This sample contains roughly 84,000 clones. This chain connects TRBV7-6 to TRBJ1-6; D perhaps matches TRBD1 (5 bases). The clonotype was recovered from a man aged 50 to 59 in good health and CMV-seronegative. The sample consisted of PBMCs. This CDR3 is CASSQQVQSSPLHF. The CDR3 coding sequence is TGTGCCAGCAGCCAACAGGTCCAGAGTTCACCCCTCCACTTT. The full variable domain, rest sourced from reference TRBV7-6 and TRBJ1-6, is GAGVSQSPRYKVTKRGQDVALRCDPISGHVSLYWYRQALGQGPEFLTYFNYEAQQDKSGLPNDRFSAERPEGSISTLTIQRTEQRDSAMYRCASSQQVQSSPLHFGNGTRLTVT.